This T cell receptor beta chain was sequenced in a study of blood T cell repertoires in COVID-19 (dated by TCRdb to the early 2020s). Study-wide context: Recovered participants in ImmuneRACE Cohort 3 were defined as having two consecutive negative NP/OP PCR tests, clearance from a healthcare professional, or resolution of symptoms. Subjects who had been exposed to COVID-19, were actively infected with it, or had recovered from it provided the deeply sampled blood TCRbeta repertoires that made up the dataset. Where HLA class I and class II types were available, the types were taken from metadata supplied by the sample provider, not from assay-based typing. Samples from collaborators originated in the United States, Italy and Spain and spanned both the acute and convalescent phases of COVID-19. The samples were drawn from two sources: the first 160 participants of the ongoing ImmuneRACE study, and 1,000 to 1,500 subjects contributed by 6 global collaborators. Sample metadata almost always included a de-identified subject ID, COVID-19 status, age in years and sex. The material from the prospective study consisted of cDNA or gDNA derived from T cells, B-cell-depleted T cells, or PBMCs. The repertoires were released in a freely available public database meant as a resource for research on the immune response to SARS-CoV-2.

TCRbeta CDR3 regions were amplified from genomic DNA using the immunoSEQ Assay, a bias-controlled multiplex PCR. Concerning the study's data processing: Within the assay, amplification of reference gene primers was used to estimate how many nucleated cells each sample contained. Sequence reads were collapsed and filtered to measure the absolute abundance of every unique TCRbeta CDR3 rearrangement. Productive Simpson clonality was computed per sample as the square root of Simpson's diversity index over productive rearrangements. The table was pulled from immuneACCESS by TCRdb, which kept in-frame rearrangements only. Such tables lose some clones; where checked, under half of the loss comes from unresolved V genes, and the rest has no known cause. V and J calls plus clone size are reproduced from that table; the DNA served to infer D and trimming. The sample table contains 300,000 to 450,000 clones; only one count was recorded for about 89% of them. Jointly, the top ten make up approximately 1.8% of the sample.

The sample holds one count of this clone. No antigen is known for it. Base qualities are not at hand, and no much larger clone is one base apart. Unmatched junction bases come to 10, with V trimmed by 0 bases and J by 15 bases. Per the germline V gene (reference sequence), GTSNPN is the CDR1 and SVGIG is the CDR2. The CDR3 numbers 13 residues from cysteine through phenylalanine. Just CDR3 DNA is preserved here, 39 bases in frame from base 1. The investigation overall reported the following: Clinical and demographic metadata were provided uncurated, with the amount varying by source and participant.

Participants in the prospective study were aged about 18 to 95 years, lived in 20 to 30 United States geographic areas, and enrolled through a virtual design. Cohort assignment in the prospective study relied on participant-reported clinical history from a screening survey and a study questionnaire. Each participant in the prospective study had whole blood, serum and a nasopharyngeal or oropharyngeal swab collected by mobile phlebotomists. Participants in the prospective study had the option to provide additional blood draws and questionnaires over a roughly two-month period. Before DNA extraction, prospective study blood samples were shipped either frozen or at room temperature.

Sequenced: PBMCs or T cells enriched from blood (not recorded which). This chain joins TRBV30 to TRBJ2-1, and 8 bases in between align with TRBD2. This TCR derives from a man aged 40-55 years in a cohort exposed to, infected with or recovered from COVID-19 (not recorded which). CDR3 reads: CAWSVHGSGSPFF. The DNA sequence reads TGTGCCTGGAGTGTACATGGCAGCGGGAGTCCGTTCTTC.